Each of the 5 T cell receptor beta chains below was sequenced from the same sample in a study of blood T cell repertoires in COVID-19. Generated by immunoSEQ multiplex PCR, the TCRdb table keeps only in-frame clones and is missing some. Of approximately 260,000 clones listed, 87% are singletons. Sequences were obtained from peripheral blood. The receptors come from a man aged 55 to 70 who had recovered from COVID-19.

The chain links TRBV27 to TRBJ2-5, with D possibly being TRBD1 (6 bases). Germline V gives CDR1 MNHEY, CDR2 SMNVEV (reference sequence). This CDR3 comprises 15 residues. The V end lost 1 base, the J end lost 5 bases, and 14 bases lay between the germline ends. This CDR3 reads CASSLWDTGVETQYF. The CDR3 coding sequence is TGTGCCAGCAGTTTATGGGACACCGGGGTGGAGACCCAGTACTTC.

V is TRBV4-1 and J is TRBJ2-3; 11 bases line up with TRBD2. V lost 1 base to trimming and J lost 2 bases; unmatched junction nucleotides: 2. The CDR3 is made up of 16 amino acids. Germline V gives CDR1 MGHRA, CDR2 YSYEKL. For the CDR3, the DNA is TGCGCCAGCAGCCAAGTACTAGCGGGGGCCACAGATACGCAGTATTTT. This sequence encodes CASSQVLAGATDTQYF.

This clone appeared a single time. The rearrangement uses TRBV11-2 and TRBJ2-2; 7 nucleotides align to TRBD1. CDR1 and CDR2 from the germline V gene are SGHAT and FQNNGV. J lost 5 bases, V lost 2 bases, and 5 bases had no gene match. The CDR3 covers 15 residues. CDR3 DNA sequence: TGTGCCAGCAGCTTATCCGCAGGGGGAACCGGGGAGCTGTTTTTT. Its protein product is CASSLSAGGTGELFF.

The chain has TRBV9 and TRBJ1-2, with D hard to call. CDR1 is SGDLS and CDR2 is YYNGEE in the germline V gene. The length of the CDR3 is 15 residues. The germline V and J ends were trimmed by 0 bases and 0 bases, with 9 bases remaining between them. The CDR3, as DNA: TGTGCCAGCAGCGTAGGAGGGAGGGCTAACTATGGCTACACCTTC. Translating it yields CASSVGGRANYGYTF. The full variable domain, its missing parts supplied by reference TRBV9 and TRBJ1-2, is DSGVTQTPKHLITATGQRVTLRCSPRSGDLSVYWYQQSLDQGLQFLIQYYNGEERAKGNILERFSAQQFPDLHSELNLSSLELGDSALYFCASSVGGRANYGYTFGSGTRLTVV.

The sample holds a few counts of this clone. The chain combines TRBV12-3 or TRBV12-4 with TRBJ2-6; D is possibly TRBD1 (5 bases). The ends were cut back, 7 bases at V and 2 bases at J, with 6 bases in the middle. CDR3 length equals 13 residues. The CDR3 loop reads CASKGAGANVLTF. CDR3 nucleotides: TGTGCCAGCAAAGGGGCTGGGGCCAACGTCCTGACTTTC.